This T cell receptor (beta chain) was profiled in a study of blood T cell repertoires in COVID-19. The assay was immunoSEQ multiplex PCR, and TCRdb's table has in-frame clones only and misses some. There are about 380,000 clones in the sample; over 65% occur only once, and approximately 1% lies in the top ten. CDR1 is PRHDT, CDR2 FYEKMQ, per germline (reference sequence). CDR3 size: 14 residues. Trimming at V came to 5 bases and at J to 3 bases, leaving 6 bases not matched to a gene. The specimen sequenced was peripheral blood. This receptor was obtained from a human donor with acute or convalescent COVID-19. The donor label of this sample is uncertain. The rearrangement uses TRBV13 and TRBJ1-1, with 7 positions matching TRBD1. CDR3 sequence: CASSQGGFYTEAFF. The CDR3 nucleotides are TGTGCCAGCAGCCAAGGGGGCTTTTACACTGAAGCTTTCTTT.